Listed below are T cell receptor beta chains from one sample, sequenced in a study of blood T cell repertoires in COVID-19. Sequencing was performed with immunoSEQ multiplex PCR; in TCRdb, only in-frame clones are kept and a portion is missing. Among approximately 360,000 clones listed, roughly 87% were seen once. Sequencing used PBMCs or T cells enriched from blood (not recorded which). The receptor source for this set is a woman between 45 and 65 years old who had recovered from COVID-19. CDR3s include the opening cysteine and the closing phenylalanine or tryptophan. A D gene is named only where the DNA matches it firmly. The size field is filled for only some rows; it gives once, few, many or a size class.

j_call: TRBJ1-3; v_call: TRBV7-9; d_call: -; cdr3_length: 16; clone_size: many; cdr3_aa: CASSSRDGSSGNTIYF; cdr3_nt: TGTGCCAGCAGCTCCAGGGATGGGTCCTCTGGAAACACCATATATTTT
j_call: TRBJ2-3; v_call: TRBV4-2; d_call: -; cdr3_length: 15; clone_size: -; cdr3_aa: CASSQGPQLLDTQYF; cdr3_nt: TGTGCCAGCAGCCAAGGGCCCCAGTTATTAGATACGCAGTATTTT
j_call: TRBJ1-3; v_call: TRBV7-8; d_call: -; cdr3_length: 16; clone_size: -; cdr3_aa: CASSLGVTTAGNTIYF; cdr3_nt: TGTGCCAGCAGCTTAGGGGTGACGACAGCTGGAAACACCATATATTTT
j_call: TRBJ1-2; v_call: TRBV7-6; d_call: -; cdr3_length: 13; clone_size: few; cdr3_aa: CASSLAGYHGYTF; cdr3_nt: TGTGCCAGCAGCTTAGCCGGGTATCATGGCTACACCTTC
j_call: TRBJ2-7; v_call: TRBV7-2; d_call: -; cdr3_length: 16; clone_size: -; cdr3_aa: CASSPMAGAIPYEQYF; cdr3_nt: TGTGCCAGCAGCCCAATGGCGGGGGCGATCCCCTACGAGCAGTACTTC
j_call: TRBJ2-5; v_call: TRBV3-1/TRBV3-2; d_call: TRBD2; cdr3_length: 20; clone_size: -; cdr3_aa: CASSPPQPSGVSPLQETQYF; cdr3_nt: TGTGCCAGCAGCCCACCTCAACCTAGCGGGGTCAGTCCCCTCCAAGAGACCCAGTACTTC
j_call: TRBJ1-1; v_call: TRBV19; d_call: -; cdr3_length: 15; clone_size: -; cdr3_aa: CASSILTATNTEAFF; cdr3_nt: TGTGCCAGTAGTATACTAACAGCCACGAACACTGAAGCTTTCTTT
j_call: TRBJ1-2; v_call: TRBV11-2; d_call: -; cdr3_length: 12; clone_size: -; cdr3_aa: CASRMNRDGYTF; cdr3_nt: TGTGCCAGCAGGATGAACAGGGACGGCTACACCTTC
j_call: TRBJ2-1; v_call: TRBV9; d_call: -; cdr3_length: 16; clone_size: -; cdr3_aa: CASSVDQGLSYNEQFF; cdr3_nt: TGTGCCAGCAGCGTAGATCAGGGGCTATCCTACAATGAGCAGTTCTTC
j_call: TRBJ1-5; v_call: TRBV7-6; d_call: TRBD1; cdr3_length: 15; clone_size: -; cdr3_aa: CASSLGQGAYQPQHF; cdr3_nt: TGTGCCAGCAGCTTGGGACAGGGGGCTTACCAGCCCCAGCATTTT
j_call: TRBJ2-2; v_call: TRBV29-1; d_call: TRBD2; cdr3_length: 15; clone_size: -; cdr3_aa: CSVNSGGLDTGELFF; cdr3_nt: TGCAGCGTTAATAGCGGGGGGTTGGACACCGGGGAGCTGTTTTTT
j_call: TRBJ1-4; v_call: TRBV4-2; d_call: -; cdr3_length: 14; clone_size: -; cdr3_aa: CASSQGPLNEKLFF; cdr3_nt: TGTGCCAGCAGCCAAGGGCCTCTTAATGAAAAACTGTTTTTT
j_call: TRBJ2-2; v_call: TRBV9; d_call: TRBD2; cdr3_length: 17; clone_size: -; cdr3_aa: CASSVGTSATNTGELFF; cdr3_nt: TGTGCCAGCAGCGTAGGAACTAGCGCGACGAACACCGGGGAGCTGTTTTTT
j_call: TRBJ1-2; v_call: TRBV5-6; d_call: -; cdr3_length: 12; clone_size: -; cdr3_aa: CASSLKGYGYTF; cdr3_nt: TGTGCCAGCAGCTTGAAGGGGTATGGCTACACCTTC
j_call: TRBJ1-2; v_call: TRBV9; d_call: TRBD1; cdr3_length: 18; clone_size: -; cdr3_aa: CASSGGVDRPITNYGYTF; cdr3_nt: TGTGCCAGCAGCGGAGGAGTGGACAGGCCAATAACTAACTATGGCTACACCTTC
j_call: TRBJ1-4; v_call: TRBV7-2; d_call: -; cdr3_length: 13; clone_size: -; cdr3_aa: CASSRDTYEKLFF; cdr3_nt: TGTGCCAGCAGCCGGGACACCTATGAAAAACTGTTTTTT
j_call: TRBJ1-3; v_call: TRBV7-2; d_call: -; cdr3_length: 16; clone_size: -; cdr3_aa: CASSLARTASGNTIYF; cdr3_nt: TGTGCCAGCAGCCTTGCTAGGACAGCCTCTGGAAACACCATATATTTT
j_call: TRBJ1-3; v_call: TRBV5-1; d_call: -; cdr3_length: 15; clone_size: -; cdr3_aa: CASSLTPGFEHTIYF; cdr3_nt: TGCGCCAGCAGCTTGACCCCAGGGTTTGAGCACACCATATATTTT
j_call: TRBJ2-1; v_call: TRBV5-4; d_call: TRBD2; cdr3_length: 16; clone_size: -; cdr3_aa: CASSPLAGELGNEQFF; cdr3_nt: TGTGCCAGCAGCCCCCTAGCGGGAGAGTTAGGCAATGAGCAGTTCTTC
j_call: TRBJ2-7; v_call: TRBV9; d_call: TRBD1; cdr3_length: 18; clone_size: few; cdr3_aa: CASSGTGTVHTSSYEQYF; cdr3_nt: TGTGCCAGCAGCGGAACCGGGACAGTGCACACCAGCTCCTACGAGCAGTACTTC
j_call: TRBJ2-1; v_call: TRBV7-9; d_call: TRBD2; cdr3_length: 17; clone_size: -; cdr3_aa: CASSSGLAGGTPNEQFF; cdr3_nt: TGTGCCAGCAGCTCGGGACTAGCGGGAGGCACACCAAACGAGCAGTTCTTC
j_call: TRBJ2-3; v_call: TRBV5-8; d_call: -; cdr3_length: 14; clone_size: -; cdr3_aa: CASSLSHSGDTQYF; cdr3_nt: TGTGCCAGCAGCTTGAGTCACTCGGGAGATACGCAGTATTTT
j_call: TRBJ2-2; v_call: TRBV11-1; d_call: -; cdr3_length: 12; clone_size: few; cdr3_aa: CASGGRTGELFF; cdr3_nt: TGTGCCAGCGGAGGACGCACCGGGGAGCTGTTTTTT
j_call: TRBJ1-2; v_call: TRBV2; d_call: TRBD1; cdr3_length: 15; clone_size: -; cdr3_aa: CASSGQGEGGYGYTF; cdr3_nt: TGTGCCAGCAGTGGACAGGGGGAGGGAGGCTATGGCTACACCTTC
j_call: TRBJ2-1; v_call: TRBV9; d_call: -; cdr3_length: 16; clone_size: -; cdr3_aa: CASSPRSGGFYNEQFF; cdr3_nt: TGTGCCAGCAGCCCCCGTTCAGGGGGGTTCTACAATGAGCAGTTCTTC
j_call: TRBJ2-7; v_call: TRBV29-1; d_call: TRBD1; cdr3_length: 13; clone_size: -; cdr3_aa: CSVENRGTNEQYF; cdr3_nt: TGCAGCGTTGAAAACAGGGGGACAAACGAGCAGTACTTC